These T cell receptor beta chains were read from a single sample in a study of blood T cell repertoires in COVID-19. TCRdb's copy holds only in-frame clones and misses some; the assay was immunoSEQ multiplex PCR. The data contain tens of thousands of clones, roughly 95% of them singletons. Sequencing was done on a sample of peripheral blood. These receptor sequences come from a human donor with active COVID-19. The donor label of this sample is uncertain. CDR3s leave out the opening cysteine and the closing phenylalanine or tryptophan.

V gene: TRBV21-1
CDR3 protein: ASSKARDSSYEQY

V gene: TRBV11-3
CDR3 protein: ASSLLLSSYEQY

V gene: TRBV7-9
CDR3 protein: ASSSQGLAGDNEQF

V gene: TRBV5-5
CDR3 protein: ASSFSGYSGQPQH

V gene: TRBV29-1
CDR3 protein: SVEFGGRNEQF

V gene: TRBV3-1/TRBV3-2
CDR3 protein: ASSHGLSVYGYT

V gene: TRBV3-1/TRBV3-2
CDR3 protein: ASSQELGRDYGYT

V gene: TRBV2
CDR3 protein: ASSARVNQPQH

V gene: TRBV6-5
CDR3 protein: ASTREHSSYNEQF

V gene: TRBV18
CDR3 protein: ASSRDREFYGYT

V gene: TRBV28
CDR3 protein: ASSLTGTGGIGNQPQH

V gene: TRBV5-1
CDR3 protein: ASSADRGRQF

V gene: TRBV6-5
CDR3 protein: ASSLAGGRYEQF

V gene: TRBV15
CDR3 protein: ATSRDQGVGEQY

V gene: TRBV6-2/TRBV6-3
CDR3 protein: ASSYWRPNTGELF

V gene: TRBV18
CDR3 protein: ASSPDLGQSNQPQH

V gene: TRBV7-7
CDR3 protein: ASSPGGNNEQF

V gene: TRBV10-2
CDR3 protein: ASIQDSPPGAF

V gene: TRBV4-2
CDR3 protein: ASSQRESNYGYT

V gene: TRBV5-5
CDR3 protein: ASSLTEEPNSPLH